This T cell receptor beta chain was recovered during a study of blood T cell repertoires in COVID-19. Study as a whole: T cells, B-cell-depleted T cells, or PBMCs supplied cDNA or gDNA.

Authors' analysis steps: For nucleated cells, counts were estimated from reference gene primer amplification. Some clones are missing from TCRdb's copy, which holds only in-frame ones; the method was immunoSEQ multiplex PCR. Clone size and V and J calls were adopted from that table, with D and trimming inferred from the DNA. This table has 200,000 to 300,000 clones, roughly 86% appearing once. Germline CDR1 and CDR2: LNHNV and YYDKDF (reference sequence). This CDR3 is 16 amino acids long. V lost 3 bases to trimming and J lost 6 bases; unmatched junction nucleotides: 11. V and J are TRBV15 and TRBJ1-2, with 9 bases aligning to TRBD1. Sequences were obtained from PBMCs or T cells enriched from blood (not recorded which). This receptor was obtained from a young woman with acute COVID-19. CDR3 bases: TGTGCCACCAGCAGCCCCACCTTCCGGGACAGGGATGGCTACACCTTC. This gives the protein CATSSPTFRDRDGYTF.